Detailed here is one T cell receptor (beta chain). Its antigen is as yet unknown. This sample is drawn from a study of T cell responses to AZD1222 COVID-19 vaccine. Study context: The study pooled second doses at about 4 or about 12 weeks. Overall study results and limits: Clonal diversity may have been underestimated, and the donors were mostly white British, with more females than males. Nearly half of unique spike-specific TCRs reportedly avoided B.1.351 and B.1.1.7 mutated regions.

Clones were read by immunoSEQ multiplex PCR, and TCRdb kept only the in-frame ones, dropping some. The profile shows 95,000 to 150,000 clones, approximately 88% of them singletons. The specimen comprised peripheral blood, sampled on day 0 of AZD1222 vaccination. This TCR was sampled from an adult in good health.

The CDR3 spells CASSRTAAPEKLFF. CDR3 nucleotides: TGTGCCAGCAGCCGGACGGCGGCCCCCGAAAAACTGTTTTTT. This chain joins TRBV9 and TRBJ1-4, with D uncertain. The V end lost 4 bases, the J end lost 8 bases, and 15 bases lay between the germline ends. Germline values: CDR1 SGDLS, CDR2 YYNGEE. The CDR3 loop spans 14 amino acids.